The clone carrying this T cell receptor (beta chain) was found a few times. Antigen unknown. The data were taken from a study of chemoradiotherapy in HPV16-positive cancers. Study-wide results and caveats: Only a couple of HPV16-positive patients supplied the functional HPV-specificity definition. HPV-responsive T-cell expansion during chemoradiotherapy was linked to improved recurrence-free survival in HPV16-positive patients. Candidate HPV-specific clones and E7-related TCR motifs grew in tumor during treatment.

Profiling relied on immunoSEQ multiplex PCR, and the TCRdb table lists in-frame clones only, not all of them. The sample consists of over 5,000 clones, roughly 70% of them appearing once. Per germline, CDR1 SQVTM and CDR2 ANQGSEA. There are 12 residues in the CDR3. V shed 7 bases and J shed 2 bases, with 11 bases lying between them. The starting material was tumor tissue, obtained from a patient who underwent chemoradiotherapy. This sequence joins TRBV29-1 and TRBJ1-2; D gene ambiguous. This receptor was obtained from a human donor with HPV-associated anogenital cancer. The CDR3 DNA is TGCAGCGCCCTCGTCGTGAACTATGGCTACACCTTC. Translating gives CSALVVNYGYTF.